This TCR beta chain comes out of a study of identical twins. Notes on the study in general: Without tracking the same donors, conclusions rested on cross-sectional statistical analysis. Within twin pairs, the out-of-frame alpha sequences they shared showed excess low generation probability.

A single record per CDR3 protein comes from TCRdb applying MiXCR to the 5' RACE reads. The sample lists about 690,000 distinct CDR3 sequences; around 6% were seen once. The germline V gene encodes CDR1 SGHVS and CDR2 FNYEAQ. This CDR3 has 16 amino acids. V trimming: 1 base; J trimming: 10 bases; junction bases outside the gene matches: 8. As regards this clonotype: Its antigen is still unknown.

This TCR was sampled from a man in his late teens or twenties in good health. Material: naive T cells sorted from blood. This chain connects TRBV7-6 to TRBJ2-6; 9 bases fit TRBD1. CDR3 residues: CASSLEGTGFYNVLTF. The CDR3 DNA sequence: TGTGCCAGCAGCTTAGAGGGGACAGGGTTTTATAACGTCCTGACTTTC. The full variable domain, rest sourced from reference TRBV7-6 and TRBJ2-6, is GAGVSQSPRYKVTKRGQDVALRCDPISGHVSLYWYRQALGQGPEFLTYFNYEAQQDKSGLPNDRFSAERPEGSISTLTIQRTEQRDSAMYRCASSLEGTGFYNVLTFGAGSRLTVL.